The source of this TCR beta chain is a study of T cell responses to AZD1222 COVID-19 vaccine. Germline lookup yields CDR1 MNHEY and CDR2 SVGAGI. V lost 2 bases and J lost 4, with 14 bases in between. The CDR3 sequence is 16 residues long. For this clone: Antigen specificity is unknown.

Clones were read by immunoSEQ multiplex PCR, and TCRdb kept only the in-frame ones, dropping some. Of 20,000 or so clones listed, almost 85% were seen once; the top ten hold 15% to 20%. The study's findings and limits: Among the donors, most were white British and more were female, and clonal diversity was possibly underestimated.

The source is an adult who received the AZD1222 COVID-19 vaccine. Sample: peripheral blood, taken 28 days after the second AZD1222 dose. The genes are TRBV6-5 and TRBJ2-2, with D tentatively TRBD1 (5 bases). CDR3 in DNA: TGTGCCAGCAGTTACGGGTTCAGGGATGTCACCGGGGAGCTGTTTTTT. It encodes CASSYGFRDVTGELFF.